Listed below are T cell receptor beta chains from one sample, sequenced in a study of blood T cell repertoires in COVID-19. Repertoires were generated with immunoSEQ multiplex PCR, while TCRdb's copy carries only in-frame clones and drops some. Among 150,000 to 190,000 clones listed, around 83% were seen once. The source material was peripheral blood. These receptors all come from a woman between 45 and 60 years old with acute or convalescent COVID-19. Each CDR3 is given with its conserved first and last residue. The order of the fields is V gene, clone size, D gene, J gene, CDR3 DNA, CDR3 protein. A D gene is named only where the DNA matches it firmly. Where a row states a size, it is once, few, many or the class of an expanded clone; other rows omit it.

v_gene: TRBV4-3; abundance: -; d_gene: TRBD2; j_gene: TRBJ2-1; CDR3nt: TGCGCCAGCAGCCAAGAGCCCGGGCGGGGGGGATACAATGAGCAGTTCTTC; CDR3aa: CASSQEPGRGGYNEQFF
v_gene: TRBV7-2; abundance: -; d_gene: TRBD2; j_gene: TRBJ2-7; CDR3nt: TGTGCCAGCAGCTTAGCTAGCGGGGGGGTCGACGAGCAGTACTTC; CDR3aa: CASSLASGGVDEQYF
v_gene: TRBV7-7; abundance: -; d_gene: -; j_gene: TRBJ2-2; CDR3nt: TGTGCCAGCAGCTTAGCGCCGGCAGGGATTAACACCGGGGAGCTGTTTTTT; CDR3aa: CASSLAPAGINTGELFF
v_gene: TRBV7-8; abundance: once; d_gene: -; j_gene: TRBJ2-5; CDR3nt: TGTGCCAGCAGCTTAGCGGAGGGGCAGGAGACCCAGTACTTC; CDR3aa: CASSLAEGQETQYF
v_gene: TRBV28; abundance: -; d_gene: -; j_gene: TRBJ1-4; CDR3nt: TGTGCCAGCACCGCCACTACGAATGAAAAACTGTTTTTT; CDR3aa: CASTATTNEKLFF
v_gene: TRBV2; abundance: -; d_gene: TRBD1; j_gene: TRBJ2-6; CDR3nt: TGTGCCAGCAGTGGACAGGGGGCATATGGGGCCAACGTCCTGACTTTC; CDR3aa: CASSGQGAYGANVLTF
v_gene: TRBV2; abundance: few; d_gene: -; j_gene: TRBJ2-5; CDR3nt: TGTGCCAGCAGTGACCAGATATCCCAAGAGACCCAGTACTTC; CDR3aa: CASSDQISQETQYF
v_gene: TRBV5-1; abundance: -; d_gene: TRBD1; j_gene: TRBJ2-6; CDR3nt: TGCGCCAGCAAAGGACAGGTTAGCTCTGGGGCCAACGTCCTGACTTTC; CDR3aa: CASKGQVSSGANVLTF
v_gene: TRBV6-5; abundance: -; d_gene: -; j_gene: TRBJ2-7; CDR3nt: TGTGCCAGCAGGAGAGTAAGCCCCTCCCACGAGCAGTACTTC; CDR3aa: CASRRVSPSHEQYF
v_gene: TRBV11-2; abundance: -; d_gene: -; j_gene: TRBJ1-2; CDR3nt: TGTGCCAGCAGCTTTATAGGCGGCAGCGCCTATGGCTACACCTTC; CDR3aa: CASSFIGGSAYGYTF